The source of this TCR beta chain is a study of blood T cell repertoires in COVID-19. Overall study: There were acute and convalescent COVID-19 samples, and they came from the United States, Italy and Spain. In each case, the material was cDNA or gDNA derived from T cells, B-cell-depleted T cells, or PBMCs.

The germline CDR1 and CDR2 sequences are MDHEN and SYDVKM. V was pared by 1 base and J by 3 bases, with 9 bases between. CDR3 length: 14 residues. Original processing notes: The authors estimated nucleated cell counts from reference gene primer amplification. Sequencing used immunoSEQ multiplex PCR; TCRdb keeps in-frame clones, though not all of them. V and J calls and clone size are those listed in that table; D and trimming were worked out from the DNA. The data contain approximately 53,000 clones, approximately 90% of them singletons. This clonotype was sampled from a woman older than 75 with COVID-19, enrolled during active disease. This chain joins TRBV28 and TRBJ1-1; D possibly corresponds to TRBD1 (5 bases). Material: peripheral blood. CDR3 DNA sequence: TGTGCCAGCAGTTTATTTGGGGGGTACACTGAAGCTTTCTTT. Translation gives CASSLFGGYTEAFF.